These 11 T cell receptor beta chains came from one sample sequenced in a study of identical twins. Via MiXCR, TCRdb re-called the 5' RACE reads, giving one row per CDR3 protein. The sample has around 550,000 distinct CDR3 sequences; 13% to 15% are singletons. These same data were also listed under a study on yellow fever vaccine responses in identical twins.

Sequencing was done on a sample of CD4+ T cells sorted from blood. These receptors were collected from a woman aged 18 to 35 in good health.

The chain is built from TRBV6-5 and TRBJ2-3; 8 nucleotides match TRBD2. The germline V gene encodes CDR1 MNHEY and CDR2 SVGAGI. This CDR3 has 15 amino acids. The trim removed 4 bases at V and 2 bases at J, leaving 5 bases unmatched. The CDR3 protein is CASSSGLVLTDTQYF. The CDR3 coding sequence is TGTGCCAGCAGTTCGGGACTAGTCCTCACAGATACGCAGTATTTT.

This clonotype occurred a few times. The chain carries TRBV20-1 and TRBJ1-6, with D maybe TRBD1 (5 bases). Trimming left V 7 bases short and J 0 bases short, with 19 bases between. The CDR3 is made up of 17 amino acids. Germline loops: CDR1 DFQATT, CDR2 SNEGSKA (reference sequence). The CDR3 DNA follows: TGCAGTGTTAGTGATTGGGCAGGGAGCTCCTATAATTCACCCCTCCACTTT. Amino acids: CSVSDWAGSSYNSPLHF.

The table lists this clonotype with a few counts. The rearrangement links TRBV3-1 to TRBJ1-1; unclear D gene. This CDR3 is built from 14 residues. Germline V gives CDR1 LGHDT, CDR2 YNNKEL (reference sequence). V was pared by 0 bases and J by 3 bases, with 8 bases between. For the CDR3, the DNA is TGTGCCAGCAGCCAAGATAGAGGGTACACTGAAGCTTTCTTT. As protein: CASSQDRGYTEAFF. The complete variable domain, with remaining parts taken from reference TRBV3-1 and TRBJ1-1, reads DTAVSQTPKYLVTQMGNDKSIKCEQNLGHDTMYWYKQDSKKFLKIMFSYNNKELIINETVPNRFSPKSPDKAHLNLHINSLELGDSAVYFCASSQDRGYTEAFFGQGTRLTVV.

The chain recombines TRBV15 with TRBJ2-1, with 10 bases matching TRBD1. This CDR3 spans 15 amino acids. From germline, CDR1 is LNHNV and CDR2 YYDKDF (reference sequence). The V segment lost 4 bases and the J segment 1 base; nucleotides outside the gene matches: 1. CDR3 sequence: CATSKDRGSYNEQFF. In DNA form, the CDR3 reads TGTGCCACCAGCAAGGACAGGGGGTCCTACAATGAGCAGTTCTTC.

V gene TRBV10-3 combines with J gene TRBJ1-1, with a weak D call TRBD1 (6 bases). The CDR3 covers 12 residues. CDR1 is ENHRY and CDR2 is SYGVKD in the germline V gene. Deletions cut 6 bases from V and 2 bases from J, with 7 bases between. The CDR3 loop reads CAIRQGNTEAFF. The CDR3 nucleotides are TGTGCCATCAGACAGGGAAACACTGAAGCTTTCTTT.

This clonotype came up many times. The V gene is TRBV7-6, the J gene TRBJ2-3, with 9 bases that match TRBD2. The CDR3 runs to 16 residues. Germline V gene sequence: CDR1 SGHVS, CDR2 FNYEAQ. The V gene end was trimmed by 1 base and the J gene end by 2 bases; junction bases not matched to a gene: 4. CDR3 region: CASSLGSSGTTDTQYF. Written as DNA, the CDR3 is TGTGCCAGCAGCTTAGGGTCTAGCGGGACCACAGATACGCAGTATTTT.

The chain joins TRBV4-1 to TRBJ1-2; perhaps TRBD1 as D (6 bases). Deletions cut 3 bases from V and 8 bases from J, with 16 bases between. Germline CDR1 reads MGHRA; CDR2 reads YSYEKL. The CDR3 is 14 residues long. The CDR3 loop reads CASSHQGLLLGYTF. CDR3 DNA: TGCGCCAGCAGCCATCAGGGGCTGCTTCTAGGCTACACCTTC.

This sequence joins TRBV25-1 and TRBJ2-1, with 11 bases that match TRBD1. Germline V lookup: CDR1 MGHDK, CDR2 SYGVNS. This CDR3 region has 22 residues. V dropped 6 bases and J dropped 0; count of bases not matched to a gene: 22. DNA for the CDR3: TGTGCCAGCAGACTGGCATCGAGGGGACAGGGGGAATATTGGAGCTCCTACAATGAGCAGTTCTTC. It is translated as CASRLASRGQGEYWSSYNEQFF. The whole variable domain, remainder taken from reference TRBV25-1 and TRBJ2-1, is EADIYQTPRYLVIGTGKKITLECSQTMGHDKMYWYQQDPGMELHLIHYSYGVNSTEKGDLSSESTVSRIRTEHFPLTLESARPSHTSQYLCASRLASRGQGEYWSSYNEQFFGPGTRLTVL.

This clonotype was seen more than once but under ten times. V and J are TRBV24-1 and TRBJ2-1, with 9 bases matching TRBD1. Trimming cost V 5 bases and J 15 bases; bases outside gene matches: 7. In germline, CDR1 is KGHDR, CDR2 SFDVKD. CDR3 size: 12 residues. The CDR3 reads CATSGPGQGWFF. The CDR3 nucleotides are TGTGCCACCAGTGGCCCGGGACAGGGATGGTTCTTC.

This clonotype was seen only a few times. The chain uses TRBV6-1 and TRBJ2-5; a possible D gene is TRBD1 (6 bases). From germline, CDR1 is MNHNS and CDR2 SASEGT. This CDR3 contains 13 residues. V was clipped by 7 bases and J by 5 bases, with 14 bases between them. The CDR3 spells CASTTGILETQYF. The DNA for the CDR3 is TGTGCCAGCACTACAGGGATTTTGGAGACCCAGTACTTC.

This chain connects TRBV15 to TRBJ2-3; D may correspond to TRBD1 or TRBD2 (5 bases each). CDR1 is LNHNV, CDR2 YYDKDF, per germline (reference sequence). The CDR3 runs 14 residues. V dropped 8 bases and J dropped 0 bases, with 12 bases sitting between them. As DNA, the CDR3 is TGTGCCACCCGCCGGGGCGGGAGCACAGATACGCAGTATTTT. Protein product: CATRRGGSTDTQYF.